This T cell receptor beta chain was observed in a study of blood T cell repertoires in COVID-19. The overall study: Italy, Spain and the United States were the sources of the convalescent and acute COVID-19 samples. T cells, B-cell-depleted T cells, or PBMCs provided the cDNA or gDNA that served as material.

The V gene's germline CDR1 is WNHNN and CDR2 SYGVQD (reference sequence). With 2 bases clipped from V and 5 bases from J, the junction kept 3 bases outside the gene matches. The CDR3 spans 13 residues. Per the study methods: Quantification of nucleated cells was approximated via reference gene primer amplification. The assay was immunoSEQ multiplex PCR, and TCRdb's table has in-frame clones only and misses some. V, J and clone size are those of that table, while D and trimming were read from the DNA. Here the sample spans around 100,000 clones, roughly 90% being singletons. The sample taken for sequencing was peripheral blood. This TCR derives from a woman aged 60-70 years with acute or convalescent COVID-19. This chain links TRBV10-1 with TRBJ2-7; 7 bases agree with TRBD2. The CDR3 sequence is CASSESGTNEQYF. CDR3 DNA sequence: TGCGCCAGCAGTGAGAGCGGGACGAACGAGCAGTACTTC.